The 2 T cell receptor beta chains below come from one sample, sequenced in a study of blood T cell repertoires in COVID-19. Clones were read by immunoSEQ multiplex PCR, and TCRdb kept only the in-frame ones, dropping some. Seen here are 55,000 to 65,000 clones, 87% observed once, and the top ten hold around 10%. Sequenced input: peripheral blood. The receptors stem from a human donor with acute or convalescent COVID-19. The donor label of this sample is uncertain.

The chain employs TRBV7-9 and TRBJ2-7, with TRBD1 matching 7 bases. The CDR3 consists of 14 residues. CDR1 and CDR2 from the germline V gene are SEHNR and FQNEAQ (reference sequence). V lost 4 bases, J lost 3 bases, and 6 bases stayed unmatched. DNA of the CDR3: TGTGCCAGCAGCTCAAGACAGGGTGGCTACGAGCAGTACTTC. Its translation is CASSSRQGGYEQYF.

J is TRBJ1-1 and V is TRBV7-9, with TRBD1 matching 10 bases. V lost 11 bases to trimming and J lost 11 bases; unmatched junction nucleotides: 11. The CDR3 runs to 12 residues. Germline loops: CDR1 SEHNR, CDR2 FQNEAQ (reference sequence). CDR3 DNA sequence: TGTGCCCAGTCCCGGGACAGGGGACCGGCTTTCTTT. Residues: CAQSRDRGPAFF.